This T cell receptor beta chain appears in the sequencing data of a study of T and B cells in COVID-19 patients (dated by TCRdb to 2020 to 2022). Study-level background: Using TRB and IGH repertoire sequencing of peripheral blood, the study characterized adaptive immunity in COVID-19 patients who had active infection or had recovered. The recovered cohort included some 18 patients who contributed 20 to 25 samples, and most of those patients had mild to moderate COVID-19 that was managed on an outpatient basis. A median age of approximately 30 years was recorded in the recovered cohort versus around 67 years in the active-infection cohort. Of the approximately 21 patients in the active-infection cohort, some eleven were critically ill and needed mechanical ventilation or ECMO. Of the roughly 21 patients in the active-infection cohort, fewer than 19 had comorbidities associated with unfavorable COVID-19 outcome. Over 8 million TCR sequences were analysed from a TCR and BCR sequence repository that comprised 37 patients and some 67 time points. Two patients were included in both the recovered and active cohorts because samples were available from active disease and after recovery. For the repertoire analyses, the comparison was an age-matched reference group of under 45 healthy donors who were negative for COVID-19 antibodies. Up to roughly 10 follow-up blood samples were collected per patient, with some samples spanning different disease stages in the same individual.

Overall results and qualifications from the work: A total of 2,331 exclusive TCR clusters, including 30 to 40 low-pGen clusters, were found in the recovered cohort. The cohort was considered too small to assess HLA contributions to COVID-19 susceptibility or severity. Specific T cell subsets (CD4+/Treg/CD8+) and sorted SARS-CoV-2-responsive or tetramer+ T cells had not yet been sequenced, with those experiments still ongoing. In patients with COVID-19, the usage of TRBV/TRBJ genes was reported to be strongly skewed. Prospective validation of the reported TCR clusters was stated to be required before clinical use. During active COVID-19 the TRB repertoires were highly clonal, but at recovery diversity and richness rose above the levels seen in healthy donors. Few blood samples were available from mildly ill patients while symptoms were present, and early samples from severe cases were likewise scarce.

Instrument on record: Illumina MiSeq. Multiplex PCR with BIOMED2 TRB-A/B primer pools was used to amplify the TRB rearrangements. Illumina-compatible adapters and 7-nucleotide sample barcodes were added to the amplicons in two consecutive PCRs. All library PCRs used Phusion HS II polymerase. The amplicons were purified from gel with the NucleoSpin Gel and PCR Clean-up kit, measured on Qubit, and combined at around 4.2 nM. Before Illumina next-generation sequencing, the quality of the amplicon pool was assessed on an Agilent 2100 Bioanalyzer. Turning to the authors' computational methods: Annotation of TRB rearrangements was performed with MiXCR 3.0.8 using the default MiXCR reference library. Non-productive reads and sequences with fewer than 2 reads were removed, and every unique CDR3 nucleotide sequence was treated as one clone. Clonality, diversity, richness and V-J gene usage were calculated in R 3.5.1. GLIPH2 was used for TCR clustering by CDR3 similarity, and generation probabilities were calculated by OLGA. Only GLIPH2 clusters with at least four unique TCR clonotypes present in at least three individuals were retained. TCRdb reprocessed the public reads (quality trimming at Q25 with fastp, clone calling with MiXCR) and kept in-frame beta chains. Every distinct CDR3 protein forms one entry, paired with its most common genes and DNA. TCRdb's processing, not the study's, gives the V and J calls here. The sample table lists around 15,000 distinct CDR3 sequences, roughly 31% of them with a count of one. The ten most abundant clones make up roughly 1.2% of the sample.

This clonotype was picked up a small number of times. The target of this receptor is not known. No base qualities exist here, and no much larger clone lies one base off it. TRB repertoires were amplified using about 230-500 ng of genomic DNA isolated from blood. This receptor was obtained from a human donor who had recovered from COVID-19. The sample consisted of blood.

The CDR3 corresponds to CASSGTGGGQPQHF. The DNA is as follows: TGTGCCAGCAGCGGGACAGGGGGCGGGCAGCCCCAGCATTTT. Here the chain combines TRBV12-3 or TRBV12-4 and TRBJ1-5; 12 central nucleotides agree with TRBD1. The CDR3 starts with the cysteine, ends with the phenylalanine, and has 14 residues. Only the CDR3 DNA stays, 42 bases, in frame from base 1. Unmatched junction bases come to 4, with V trimmed by 6 bases and J by 7 bases.